These 23 T cell receptor beta chains came from one sample sequenced in a study of naive and memory T cell subsets. Treatment described: skin biopsy from PPD injection site in Mantoux-positive individual. TCR cDNA received a 3' ligated oligonucleotide that carried a UMI. The SP2 primer and nested alpha and beta constant region primers amplified ligated cDNA in four rounds. TCRdb analysed the UMI-ligation and nested PCR reads with MiXCR anew, one entry per CDR3 protein. Of 30,000 to 35,000 distinct CDR3 sequences in the sample, less than 8.5% are singletons; the top ten hold 3.1%. Sequences were derived from skin, sampled from a tuberculin skin test site. These TCRs come from an adult in good health.

The table lists this clonotype with a few counts. The chain links TRBV6-2 or TRBV6-3 to TRBJ1-1, with D possibly TRBD1 on 6 matching bases. The germline V gene has CDR1 MNHEY and CDR2 SVGEGT. This CDR3 is 14 amino acids long. Trimming shortened V by 10 bases and J by 5 bases, and 20 bases separated the two germline ends. Here the CDR3 reads CATEDGGARTEAFF. DNA of the CDR3: TGTGCCACGGAGGACGGGGGGGCGCGGACTGAAGCTTTCTTT.

In its sample, this clonotype ranks as medium-sized (0.01 to 0.1%). This sequence joins TRBV7-2 and TRBJ2-1; TRBD2 matches 10 bases. The ends lost 5 bases at V and 1 base at J; junction bases unmatched: 2. The CDR3 totals 15 residues. Germline V gene sequence: CDR1 SGHTA, CDR2 FQGNSA. As DNA, the CDR3 is TGTGCCAGCAGCGAGACTAGCGGGTCCTACAATGAGCAGTTCTTC. Its translation: CASSETSGSYNEQFF.

On this clonotype: It is unclear where the CDR3 begins or ends on the DNA, so no DNA is shown, and the CDR3 is as TCRdb lists it. The chain uses TRBV7-5 and TRBJ1-2. TRBV7-5 is flagged as a pseudogene. The CDR3 totals 15 residues, both ends included. This CDR3 is CISVPEATGNYGYTF.

This chain links TRBV29-1 with TRBJ2-3; D gene unclear. V lost 3 bases to trimming and J lost 4 bases, with 5 bases between them. Germline V gene lookup returns CDR1 SQVTM and CDR2 ANQGSEA. The CDR3 totals 11 residues. This CDR3 is CSVEDADTQYF. Written as DNA, the CDR3 is TGCAGCGTTGAGGACGCAGATACGCAGTATTTT.

In this sample, this clonotype turned up a few times. The chain uses TRBV5-8 and TRBJ2-3; 10 bases are a match to TRBD2. CDR3 length equals 16 residues. With V trimmed by 2 bases and J by 0 bases, 3 bases remained unmatched. CDR1 is SGHTS and CDR2 is YDEGEE in the germline V gene. In nucleotides, the CDR3 is TGTGCCAGCAGCTTCCTAGCGGGGGTTAGCACAGATACGCAGTATTTT. It is translated as CASSFLAGVSTDTQYF.

This clonotype showed up many times. The V and J genes are TRBV4-2 and TRBJ1-4; no reliable D call. Trimming took 0 bases from V and 0 from J, leaving 8 bases between them. CDR3 size: 16 residues. The germline V gene has CDR1 LGHNA and CDR2 YNFKEQ. As DNA, the CDR3 is TGTGCCAGCAGCCAAGATAGGGCAGCAACTAATGAAAAACTGTTTTTT. Its translation is CASSQDRAATNEKLFF.

This clonotype was counted many times. The chain is built from TRBV12-3 or TRBV12-4 and TRBJ1-6; 8 positions match TRBD1. The CDR3 spans 13 residues. The V segment lost 5 bases and the J segment 7 bases; nucleotides outside the gene matches: 1. The CDR3 loop reads CASSGTGNSPLHF. CDR3 DNA: TGTGCCAGCAGTGGGACAGGAAATTCACCCCTCCACTTT.

This clonotype was picked up many times. The chain couples TRBV20-1 to TRBJ2-1, with D possibly matching TRBD1 (6 bases). CDR1 is DFQATT, CDR2 SNEGSKA, per germline (reference sequence). The CDR3 extends over 16 amino acids. Trimming pared 1 base from V and 0 bases from J, leaving 13 bases between. The CDR3 nucleotides are TGCAGTGCTAGAGGTTTGGGGACACACTCCTACAATGAGCAGTTCTTC. As protein: CSARGLGTHSYNEQFF.

This clonotype was observed at least ten times. This chain uses TRBV5-1 with TRBJ2-2; D is undetermined. The V end lost 5 bases, the J end lost 0 bases, and 14 bases lay between the germline ends. This CDR3 spans 16 amino acids. Germline CDR1 is SGHRS and CDR2 is YFSETQ. The CDR3 region is CASRSGSFANTGELFF. The CDR3, as DNA: TGCGCCAGCAGATCGGGCAGCTTCGCGAACACCGGGGAGCTGTTTTTT.

This clonotype was observed many times. The chain combines TRBV2 with TRBJ1-3; unclear D gene. The CDR3 extends over 14 amino acids. The germline gives CDR1 SNHLY, CDR2 FYNNEI. Trimming pared 2 bases from V and 0 bases from J, leaving 5 bases between. In nucleotides, the CDR3 is TGTGCCAGCAGTGAACACCCCTCTGGAAACACCATATATTTT. Its translation is CASSEHPSGNTIYF.

This clonotype was counted at least ten times. One junction end does not reproduce the germline sequence, and a read error may be involved. CDR3 bases: TGTGCCGGCAGTACGGGACTAGCGGGTGAGCAGTTCTTC. It is translated as CAGSTGLAGEQFF. The genes are TRBV12-3 or TRBV12-4 and TRBJ2-1; TRBD2 matches at 12 bases. This CDR3 contains 13 residues.

This clonotype was counted at least ten times. The V gene is TRBV6-6, the J gene TRBJ1-4, with D perhaps TRBD1 (6 bases). CDR3 length: 14 residues. Germline-derived CDR1 and CDR2 are MNHNY and SVGAGI (reference sequence). Trimming cost V 6 bases and J 8 bases, with 16 bases left between them. CDR3: CASRLVLDSEKLFF. The CDR3 DNA reads TGTGCCAGCAGACTCGTATTGGACAGCGAAAAACTGTTTTTT.

This clonotype was recorded many times. The chain is built from TRBV12-5 and TRBJ2-5, with D perhaps matching TRBD1 (6 bases). This CDR3 contains 15 residues. Germline assignment: CDR1 LGHNT and CDR2 FRNRAP. The V end lost 1 base, the J end lost 0 bases, and 9 bases lay between the germline ends. The CDR3 sequence: CASGLGDRNQETQYF. Written as DNA, the CDR3 is TGTGCTAGTGGTTTGGGAGACAGGAACCAAGAGACCCAGTACTTC.

This clonotype was found many times. V gene TRBV7-9 combines with J gene TRBJ2-1, with a tentative D call TRBD1 (6 bases). Trimming left V 4 bases short and J 6 bases short, with 16 bases between. There are 15 residues in the CDR3. Per the germline V gene, CDR1 is SEHNR and CDR2 is FQNEAQ (reference sequence). In DNA, the CDR3 is TGTGCCAGCAGCTGGGACACCCACCTAACCAATGAGCAGTTCTTC. It encodes CASSWDTHLTNEQFF. Combining the CDR3 with reference TRBV7-9 and TRBJ2-1 gives the whole variable domain DTGVSQNPRHKITKRGQNVTFRCDPISEHNRLYWYRQTLGQGPEFLTYFQNEAQLEKSRLLSDRFSAERPKGSFSTLEIQRTEQGDSAMYLCASSWDTHLTNEQFFGPGTRLTVL.

This clonotype was counted between two and nine times. The chain employs TRBV6-1 and TRBJ1-6, with TRBD1 matching over 8 bases. V was pared by 7 bases and J by 0 bases, with 11 bases of the junction left unmatched. CDR3 length: 18 amino acids. Germline V gene lookup returns CDR1 MNHNS and CDR2 SASEGT. The CDR3 bases are TGTGCCAGCAACCCGGACAGGGACGGAAGCTCCTATAATTCACCCCTCCACTTT. As protein: CASNPDRDGSSYNSPLHF.

This clonotype was seen many times. The chain combines TRBV20-1 with TRBJ2-5, with a weak D call TRBD2 (5 bases). CDR1 and CDR2 from the germline V gene are DFQATT and SNEGSKA (reference sequence). The CDR3 totals 14 residues. Trimming removed 3 bases at V and 6 bases at J, with 17 bases between. CDR3 region: CSASSGSLAKTQYF. The CDR3 bases are TGCAGTGCTAGCTCGGGGAGCCTAGCAAAGACCCAGTACTTC.

The chain carries TRBV2 and TRBJ2-3; D gene ambiguous. Germline V gene sequence: CDR1 SNHLY, CDR2 FYNNEI. Trimming left V 4 bases short and J 6 bases short, with 11 bases between. The CDR3 totals 13 residues. The CDR3 sequence: CASSGRVGDTQYF. The CDR3 bases are TGTGCCAGCAGTGGAAGGGTTGGTGATACGCAGTATTTT.

This clonotype was counted many times. This chain connects TRBV19 to TRBJ2-6; D is ambiguous. CDR3 size: 16 residues. Germline lookup yields CDR1 LNHDA and CDR2 SQIVND (reference sequence). V dropped 3 bases and J dropped 1 base, with 10 bases sitting between them. In DNA, the CDR3 is TGTGCCAGTAGTATCCCCACGGGTTCTGGGGCCAACGTCCTGACTTTC. Residues: CASSIPTGSGANVLTF.

This clonotype has a handful of counts. V and J are TRBV11-2 and TRBJ1-1, with no clear D. The germline V and J ends were trimmed by 2 bases and 7 bases, with 14 bases remaining between them. This CDR3 is built from 14 residues. Germline V gene data show CDR1 as SGHAT and CDR2 as FQNNGV. CDR3 residues: CASSLLKGRFEAFF. The DNA of the CDR3 is TGTGCCAGCAGCTTACTCAAAGGACGGTTTGAAGCTTTCTTT.

This clonotype was counted ten times or more. The genes are TRBV7-6 and TRBJ2-3; maybe TRBD1 (5 bases). Between the trimmed V and J ends, which lost 1 base and 4 bases, there was a span of 6 bases. This CDR3 spans 13 amino acids. The germline gives CDR1 SGHVS, CDR2 FNYEAQ. The CDR3 bases are TGTGCCAGCAGCTTAGGCAGGGCAGATACGCAGTATTTT. Translation gives CASSLGRADTQYF. Looking up the rest from reference TRBV7-6 and TRBJ2-3 gives the full variable domain: GAGVSQSPRYKVTKRGQDVALRCDPISGHVSLYWYRQALGQGPEFLTYFNYEAQQDKSGLPNDRFSAERPEGSISTLTIQRTEQRDSAMYRCASSLGRADTQYFGPGTRLTVL.

Ten or more counts support this clonotype. The rearrangement uses TRBV29-1 and TRBJ2-5; 7 positions match TRBD1. V trimming: 3 bases; J trimming: 2 bases; junction bases outside the gene matches: 12. CDR1 SQVTM and CDR2 ANQGSEA come from the germline V gene. The CDR3 consists of 16 residues. The CDR3 region has the DNA TGCAGCGTTGATCAAGTGACAGGGCGGAAGCAAGAGACCCAGTACTTC. Protein: CSVDQVTGRKQETQYF.

This clonotype is medium-sized by share. The J gene is TRBJ2-1, the V gene TRBV3-1; 13 nucleotides line up with TRBD2. This CDR3 contains 16 residues. Germline CDR1 and CDR2: LGHDT and YNNKEL (reference sequence). Trimming removed 1 base from V and 10 bases from J; junction bases left unmatched: 7. CDR3 in DNA: TGTGCCAGCAGCCAAGCTTGGGGGACTAGCGGGAACGAGCAGTTCTTC. As protein: CASSQAWGTSGNEQFF.

This clonotype has at least ten counts. The genes are TRBV11-2 and TRBJ2-3; 7 positions match TRBD2. Germline trimming cut 6 bases from V and 4 bases from J; bases unmatched to any gene: 16. CDR3 length equals 17 residues. Looked up from germline, CDR1 is SGHAT and CDR2 is FQNNGV. This CDR3 reads CASRTRLGLAESDTQYF. As DNA, the CDR3 is TGTGCCAGCAGGACCCGTCTCGGCCTAGCGGAGTCAGATACGCAGTATTTT.